This T cell receptor beta chain derives from a study of breast tumors, draining lymph nodes, adjacent tissues. Breast cancer patients provided tissue from their axillary draining lymph nodes. Many counts were recorded for this clonotype. What it recognizes is unknown. The study's findings and limits: Tumor and nontumor repertoires were significantly more similar in luminal-like than in basal-like breast cancer. Most tumor T cells seemingly derive from lymph node, then expand in tumor.

V was clipped by 4 bases and J by 4 bases, with 12 bases between them. Germline CDR1 is LGHNT and CDR2 is FRNRAP. The CDR3 contains 14 residues. Via MiXCR, TCRdb re-called the multiplex PCR reads, giving one row per CDR3 protein. The sample includes over 200,000 distinct CDR3 sequences, less than 35% of them seen just once. Material for sequencing was axillary lymph node tissue. The receptor comes from a female donor with breast cancer. Some clones in this sample may be carry-over from other donors' samples. The chain recombines TRBV12-5 with TRBJ2-3, with D perhaps TRBD2 (7 bases). The CDR3 bases are TGTGCTAGTGGTTCCCCGGGGGGCGCAGATACGCAGTATTTT. It yields the protein CASGSPGGADTQYF.